The 27 T cell receptor beta chains reported below all come from one sample, sequenced in a study of vaccination effects on CD4 cells after COVID-19. Researchers isolated CD4+ T cells once about 11 days of culture had elapsed. All study participants received two doses of BNT162b2 or mRNA-1273 vaccine. These receptors' targets are unknown. Assay used: immunoSEQ multiplex PCR; TCRdb lists only in-frame clones, some missing. The top ten clones hold approximately 7.7% of a sample with roughly 40,000 clones, about 62% of them seen once. Material: CD4+ T cells from PBMCs cultured without peptide, obtained after COVID-19 vaccination. Source of these receptors: a human donor who received a COVID-19 vaccine.

The V gene is TRBV21-1, the J gene TRBJ1-3. TRBV21-1 counts as a pseudogene. The length of the CDR3 is 19 residues. This CDR3 reads CASSNSQAMGGHSGNTIYF. CDR3 sequence (DNA): TGTGCCAGCAGCAACTCACAGGCAATGGGGGGGCACTCTGGAAACACCATATATTTT.

V gene TRBV24-1 combines with J gene TRBJ2-3, with 8 bases lining up with TRBD1. The V and J ends lost 3 bases and 2 bases, in that order; junction bases with no gene match: 3. There are 15 residues in the CDR3. Germline assignment: CDR1 KGHDR and CDR2 SFDVKD. The CDR3 DNA is TGTGCCACCAGTGATCGACAGGGGCTCACAGATACGCAGTATTTT. This translates into CATSDRQGLTDTQYF.

The rearrangement joins TRBV7-9 to TRBJ1-1; D is possibly TRBD1 (5 bases). This CDR3 is built from 15 residues. Germline CDR1 is SEHNR and CDR2 is FQNEAQ (reference sequence). V lost 6 bases to trimming and J lost 3 bases, with 17 bases between them. This chain's CDR3 is CASSSVVLGDTEAFF. CDR3 sequence (DNA): TGTGCCAGCAGTTCTGTAGTTCTAGGGGACACTGAAGCTTTCTTT. Looking up the rest from reference TRBV7-9 and TRBJ1-1 gives the full variable domain: DTGVSQNPRHKITKRGQNVTFRCDPISEHNRLYWYRQTLGQGPEFLTYFQNEAQLEKSRLLSDRFSAERPKGSFSTLEIQRTEQGDSAMYLCASSSVVLGDTEAFFGQGTRLTVV.

The chain combines TRBV20-1 with TRBJ1-4; no firm D call. V gave up 3 bases and J gave up 8 bases, with 10 bases separating them. The CDR3 covers 12 residues. The germline CDR1 and CDR2 sequences are DFQATT and SNEGSKA (reference sequence). Here the CDR3 reads CSASIPGEKLFF. The DNA of the CDR3 is TGCAGTGCTAGTATCCCGGGGGAAAAACTGTTTTTT.

The chain recombines TRBV14 with TRBJ2-3, with 9 positions matching TRBD2. The trim removed 4 bases at V and 0 bases at J, leaving 11 bases unmatched. From germline, CDR1 is SGHDN and CDR2 FVKESK. The CDR3 has 18 amino acids. CDR3 DNA: TGTGCCAGCAGCCCAAAAACTAGCGGGTGGTCTAGCACAGATACGCAGTATTTT. It translates to CASSPKTSGWSSTDTQYF.

The chain combines TRBV14 with TRBJ1-3; no reliable D call. V lost 1 base and J lost 4, with 5 bases in between. The CDR3 extends over 13 amino acids. Germline CDR1 reads SGHDN; CDR2 reads FVKESK. The CDR3 sequence: CASSQGRGNTIYF. CDR3 sequence (DNA): TGTGCCAGCAGCCAAGGACGGGGAAACACCATATATTTT.

The V call is TRBV5-1, the J call TRBJ1-2; D possibly corresponds to TRBD1 (5 bases). Trimming removed 3 bases at V and 4 bases at J, with 13 bases between. CDR3 length: 14 residues. Germline CDR1 reads SGHRS; CDR2 reads YFSETQ. The CDR3 coding sequence is TGCGCCAGCAGCTCGGACGGGGGGGGCTATGGCTACACCTTC. This sequence encodes CASSSDGGGYGYTF.

The J gene is TRBJ2-3, the V gene TRBV5-1; no reliable D call. Looked up from germline, CDR1 is SGHRS and CDR2 is YFSETQ. The CDR3 length is 15 residues. V gave up 3 bases and J gave up 2 bases, with 13 bases separating them. CDR3 sequence: CASSSPFRPTDTQYF. The DNA for the CDR3 is TGCGCCAGCAGCTCCCCGTTCCGCCCCACAGATACGCAGTATTTT.

This rearrangement joins TRBV19 to TRBJ2-5; TRBD1 matches 11 bases. The trim removed 5 bases at V and 5 bases at J, leaving 7 bases unmatched. Germline V gives CDR1 LNHDA, CDR2 SQIVND (reference sequence). This CDR3 region has 15 residues. Written as DNA, the CDR3 is TGTGCCAGTAGTTTCCGGACAGGGGGCGAGGAGACCCAGTACTTC. It specifies CASSFRTGGEETQYF. Full variable domain (missing parts from reference TRBV19 and TRBJ2-5): DGGITQSPKYLFRKEGQNVTLSCEQNLNHDAMYWYRQDPGQGLRLIYYSQIVNDFQKGDIAEGYSVSREKKESFPLTVTSAQKNPTAFYLCASSFRTGGEETQYFGPGTRLLVL.

V and J are TRBV6-5 and TRBJ1-1, with D unclear. Germline CDR1 reads MNHEY; CDR2 reads SVGAGI. Trimming shortened V by 0 bases and J by 4 bases, and 9 bases separated the two germline ends. CDR3 length: 14 residues. The CDR3 coding sequence is TGTGCCAGCAGTTACTCCGCTAGTCTCACTGAAGCTTTCTTT. It is translated as CASSYSASLTEAFF.

This clone has a handful of counts. The chain employs TRBV12-5 and TRBJ1-2; no clear D gene. Per germline, CDR1 LGHNT and CDR2 FRNRAP. V lost 1 base and J lost 1, with 7 bases in between. This CDR3 comprises 14 residues. CDR3 loop: CASGLDVSNYGYTF. For the CDR3, the DNA is TGTGCTAGTGGTTTGGATGTCAGTAACTATGGCTACACCTTC.

This sequence joins TRBV3-1 (or the pseudogene TRBV3-2) and TRBJ1-5; D remains ambiguous. V lost 1 base to trimming and J lost 7 bases, with 11 bases between them. The CDR3 loop spans 14 amino acids. The germline V gene has CDR1 LGHDT and CDR2 YNNKEL (reference sequence). In nucleotides, the CDR3 is TGTGCCAGCAGCCAAGTAGGGTCTCGACAGCCCCAGCATTTT. It specifies CASSQVGSRQPQHF.

The chain combines TRBV7-2 with TRBJ1-5; D uncertain. The V and J ends lost 0 bases and 4 bases respectively, with 7 bases between them. CDR3 length equals 14 residues. Germline CDR1 SGHTA, CDR2 FQGNSA. The CDR3 loop is CASSLAMANQPQHF. In DNA, the CDR3 is TGTGCCAGCAGCTTAGCGATGGCGAATCAGCCCCAGCATTTT.

The chain is built from TRBV5-1 and TRBJ1-2, with D perhaps matching TRBD1 (6 bases). V dropped 2 bases and J dropped 1 base, with 9 bases sitting between them. Germline CDR1 is SGHRS and CDR2 is YFSETQ. The CDR3 is 14 amino acids. CDR3 in amino acids: CASSFEGVNYGYTF. The CDR3 region has the DNA TGCGCCAGCAGCTTTGAGGGGGTTAACTATGGCTACACCTTC.

This sequence joins TRBV18 and TRBJ2-5; D unclear. The length of the CDR3 is 12 residues. The germline V gene encodes CDR1 KGHSH and CDR2 LQKENI. Deletions cut 1 base from V and 4 bases from J, with 4 bases between. CDR3 region: CASSPQTETQYF. CDR3 bases: TGTGCCAGCTCACCACAAACAGAGACCCAGTACTTC. Filled out from reference TRBV18 and TRBJ2-5, the complete variable domain reads NAGVMQNPRHLVRRRGQEARLRCSPMKGHSHVYWYRQLPEEGLKFMVYLQKENIIDESGMPKERFSAEFPKEGPSILRIQQVVRGDSAAYFCASSPQTETQYFGPGTRLLVL.

The V call is TRBV7-2, the J call TRBJ2-7; the D is unclear. This CDR3 has 15 residues. Trimming took 5 bases from V and 4 from J, leaving 18 bases between them. In germline, CDR1 is SGHTA, CDR2 FQGNSA. This CDR3 reads CASSQPPSSTYEQYF. CDR3 coding DNA: TGTGCCAGCAGCCAACCTCCGAGCAGTACTTACGAGCAGTACTTC.

The chain uses TRBV5-1 and TRBJ2-7; tentative D call: TRBD1 (7 bases). The CDR3 has 14 amino acids. With 3 bases removed from V and 5 bases from J, the gap between germline ends came to 15 bases. Germline-derived CDR1 and CDR2 are SGHRS and YFSETQ. CDR3 in amino acids: CASSYGTAGHEQYF. CDR3 in DNA: TGCGCCAGCAGCTATGGGACAGCGGGCCACGAGCAGTACTTC.

In its sample, this clone was seen a few times. The V call is TRBV5-4, the J call TRBJ2-1; weak D call: TRBD2 (7 bases). CDR3 length: 14 amino acids. V was shortened by 9 bases and J by 3 bases, with 16 bases between the two germline ends. Germline CDR1 is SGHNT and CDR2 is YYREEE (reference sequence). CDR3: CATSSGGNYNEQFF. CDR3 nucleotide sequence: TGTGCCACATCGTCGGGGGGCAACTACAATGAGCAGTTCTTC.

The chain carries TRBV30 and TRBJ2-1; D perhaps matches TRBD2 (6 bases). V lost 3 bases and J lost 8, with 11 bases in between. CDR3 size: 12 residues. Per the germline V gene, CDR1 is GTSNPN and CDR2 is SVGIG (reference sequence). The CDR3 region is CAWRGGAYEQFF. Written as DNA, the CDR3 is TGTGCCTGGAGAGGCGGGGCCTATGAGCAGTTCTTC.

This chain connects TRBV2 to TRBJ1-2; 8 bases agree with TRBD1. Germline CDR1 is SNHLY and CDR2 is FYNNEI. Germline trimming cut 6 bases from V and 5 bases from J; bases unmatched to any gene: 8. The CDR3 has 14 residues. The CDR3, as DNA: TGTGCCAGCAGACAGGGGGGGAGTGGATATGGCTACACCTTC. Protein product: CASRQGGSGYGYTF.

This clone was seen a handful of times. The rearrangement joins TRBV19 to TRBJ1-5; D may be TRBD1 (6 bases). CDR1 is LNHDA and CDR2 is SQIVND in the germline V gene (reference sequence). The V and J ends lost 9 bases and 6 bases respectively, with 18 bases between them. The CDR3 has 14 residues. DNA of the CDR3: TGTGCCAGCCAGAGACAGGATATACCTCAGCCCCAGCATTTT. It encodes CASQRQDIPQPQHF.

The chain couples TRBV10-1 to TRBJ2-5; weak D call: TRBD2 (5 bases). The V gene's germline CDR1 is WNHNN and CDR2 SYGVQD (reference sequence). Deletions cut 5 bases from V and 7 bases from J, with 17 bases between. The CDR3 covers 14 residues. Here the CDR3 DNA reads TGCGCCAGCAGTCCTGGACCCGGGGTGGGGACCCAGTACTTC. This gives the protein CASSPGPGVGTQYF.

This clone was seen a few times. The genes are TRBV7-9 and TRBJ2-3; D uncertain. Trimming stripped 3 bases from V and 4 bases from J, with 5 bases between. Germline V gives CDR1 SEHNR, CDR2 FQNEAQ (reference sequence). The CDR3 has 12 amino acids. In DNA form, the CDR3 reads TGTGCCAGCAGCTTCGTGTCAGATACGCAGTATTTT. Its protein product is CASSFVSDTQYF. Full variable domain (rest looked up from reference TRBV7-9 and TRBJ2-3): DTGVSQNPRHKITKRGQNVTFRCDPISEHNRLYWYRQTLGQGPEFLTYFQNEAQLEKSRLLSDRFSAERPKGSFSTLEIQRTEQGDSAMYLCASSFVSDTQYFGPGTRLTVL.

This chain uses TRBV12-5 with TRBJ2-1; D uncertain. Trimming left V 3 bases short and J 7 bases short, with 13 bases between. This CDR3 has 14 amino acids. Germline assignment: CDR1 LGHNT and CDR2 FRNRAP. In DNA, the CDR3 is TGTGCTAGTGGTTTCGGCCTCAAGAGAAATGAGCAGTTCTTC. Encoded protein: CASGFGLKRNEQFF.

The rearrangement links TRBV10-3 to TRBJ2-1, with 8 bases aligning to TRBD2. This CDR3 is 15 amino acids long. The J segment lost 0 bases and the V segment lost 11 bases, leaving 9 bases of the junction unmatched. Germline-derived CDR1 and CDR2 are ENHRY and SYGVKD. CDR3 loop: CAAGGVLDSYNEQFF. CDR3 in DNA: TGTGCCGCCGGGGGGGTCTTGGACTCCTACAATGAGCAGTTCTTC.

The J gene is TRBJ2-7, the V gene TRBV19; D may match TRBD1 or TRBD2 (6 bases each). CDR1 is LNHDA, CDR2 SQIVND, per germline (reference sequence). The CDR3 extends over 16 amino acids. Trimming left V 0 bases short and J 0 bases short, with 12 bases between. The chain's CDR3 is CASSIEGGVSSYEQYF. The CDR3 DNA sequence: TGTGCCAGTAGTATAGAGGGGGGCGTTAGCTCCTACGAGCAGTACTTC.

The chain carries TRBV7-7 and TRBJ1-1; TRBD1 is a possible D gene (5 bases). The CDR3 has 14 amino acids. Germline assignment: CDR1 SSHAT and CDR2 FNYEAQ (reference sequence). V was pared by 5 bases and J by 4 bases, with 14 bases between. Here the CDR3 DNA reads TGTGCCAGCAGCCCACCCCAGGGTACCACTGAAGCTTTCTTT. It translates to CASSPPQGTTEAFF.